The text below deals with one TCR beta chain. Its antigen remains unidentified. This entry is derived from a study of Ad26.COV2.S vaccination and SARS-CoV-2 variants. Study-level background: Intramuscularly, Ad26.COV2.S was given either once or twice, 56 days apart. Study results and caveats: Higher spike-specific TCR breadth was found in vaccine recipients than in placebo recipients. Reports say spike-specific CD8+ and CD4+ T cell responses covered substantial breadth after vaccination. Comparable non-spike TCR breadth was observed in vaccine and placebo recipients.

Clones were read by immunoSEQ multiplex PCR, and TCRdb kept only the in-frame ones, dropping some. The data contain roughly 350,000 clones, 70% to 90% of them seen just once; the ten biggest clones take up around 10%. Treatment meaning: about 20 received Ad26.COV2.S at low or high dose, single or two shots; about 5 received placebo; per-sample allocation not given. Vaccine and placebo recipients were sampled on day 63 after the first injection. The CDR3 contains 14 residues. V was cut by 3 bases and J by 6 bases, with 12 bases left in between. CDR1 is SGHDT and CDR2 is YYEEEE in the germline V gene. The TCR originated in a person aged 18 to 59 who received the Ad26.COV2.S COVID-19 vaccine or a placebo. Sequences were derived from peripheral blood, sampled in a trial of Ad26.COV2.S vaccine versus placebo. The chain recombines TRBV5-6 with TRBJ2-2; D ambiguous. In nucleotides, the CDR3 is TGTGCCAGCAGCTCCCTTTCCTATTCCGGGGAGCTGTTTTTT. This encodes CASSSLSYSGELFF. Filled out from reference TRBV5-6 and TRBJ2-2, the complete variable domain reads DAGVTQSPTHLIKTRGQQVTLRCSPKSGHDTVSWYQQALGQGPQFIFQYYEEEERQRGNFPDRFSGHQFPNYSSELNVNALLLGDSALYLCASSSLSYSGELFFGEGSRLTVL.